Listed below are T cell receptor beta chains from one sample, sequenced in a study of Graves' ophthalmopathy and Graves' hyperthyroidism. Using its own MiXCR run on the multiplex PCR reads, TCRdb lists one record per CDR3 protein. Among some 240,000 distinct CDR3 sequences listed, 45% were seen once. Sequencing was carried out using peripheral blood. These receptors all come from an adult man with Graves' ophthalmopathy. The CDR3 runs from the conserved cysteine through the conserved F or W. Fields, in order: clone size, D gene, CDR3 length, V gene, J gene, CDR3 protein, CDR3 DNA. The D gene is left open where the match is weak. Part of the rows lack a size; the others show once, few, many or a class for expanded clones.

-,TRBD2,15,TRBV9,TRBJ2-5,CASSISGGAGETQYF,TGTGCCAGCAGCATAAGCGGGGGGGCCGGCGAGACCCAGTACTTC
-,-,16,TRBV11-2,TRBJ2-7,CASSFLDSPPTYEQYF,TGTGCCAGCAGCTTCCTGGACAGTCCTCCAACCTACGAGCAGTACTTC
-,-,12,TRBV5-8,TRBJ2-7,CASSQVWGEQYF,TGTGCCAGCAGCCAAGTTTGGGGCGAGCAGTACTTC
-,TRBD1,14,TRBV29-1,TRBJ1-5,CSVTTGVGIQPQHF,TGCAGCGTCACCACAGGGGTAGGCATTCAGCCCCAGCATTTT
-,-,13,TRBV7-8,TRBJ1-2,CASSLPGSYGYTF,TGTGCCAGCAGCCTACCAGGGTCCTATGGCTACACCTTC
-,-,14,TRBV14,TRBJ1-3,CASSQDHPGHTIYF,TGTGCCAGCAGCCAAGATCATCCGGGACACACCATATATTTT
-,-,12,TRBV7-9,TRBJ1-2,CASRGGGGGYTF,TGTGCCAGCAGGGGGGGGGGCGGGGGCTACACCTTC
-,TRBD1,11,TRBV12-3/TRBV12-4,TRBJ1-5,CASGSRTGEHF,TGTGCCAGCGGTTCCCGGACAGGGGAGCATTTT
many,TRBD1,15,TRBV25-1,TRBJ1-2,CASSGGTGANYGYTF,TGTGCCAGCAGTGGAGGGACAGGGGCTAACTATGGCTACACCTTC
few,-,14,TRBV7-2,TRBJ2-2,CAQGGPSNTGELFF,TGTGCCCAAGGGGGTCCATCGAACACCGGGGAGCTGTTTTTT
-,TRBD2,14,TRBV7-9,TRBJ2-2,CASTLAGDTGELFF,TGTGCCAGCACCTTAGCGGGGGATACCGGGGAGCTGTTTTTT
-,TRBD2,14,TRBV24-1,TRBJ2-7,CATSCLAGAYEQYF,TGTGCCACCAGTTGCCTAGCGGGAGCCTACGAGCAGTACTTC
few,TRBD1,14,TRBV2,TRBJ2-1,CASRLGQGIGEQFF,TGTGCCAGCAGACTCGGACAGGGTATCGGTGAGCAGTTCTTC
-,-,15,TRBV5-1,TRBJ2-7,CASSATGWTLGEQYF,TGCGCCAGCAGCGCTACAGGGTGGACCCTTGGCGAGCAGTACTTC
-,TRBD2,14,TRBV12-3/TRBV12-4,TRBJ2-7,CASSPTSGRYEQYF,TGTGCCAGCAGCCCGACTAGCGGGAGGTACGAGCAGTACTTC
-,-,14,TRBV19,TRBJ2-7,CASIAGTNGYEQYF,TGTGCCAGTATCGCCGGGACAAATGGATACGAGCAGTACTTC
few,TRBD1,15,TRBV7-9,TRBJ2-7,CASSQTMGDRSEQYF,TGTGCCAGCAGCCAAACGATGGGGGACAGATCCGAGCAGTACTTC
-,TRBD1,16,TRBV7-2,TRBJ1-2,CASSPYSRGRNYGYTF,TGTGCCAGCAGCCCCTACTCCAGGGGGCGCAACTATGGCTACACCTTC
-,-,12,TRBV14,TRBJ2-7,CASSQQGFEQYF,TGTGCCAGCAGCCAGCAGGGGTTCGAGCAGTACTTC
-,-,15,TRBV5-4,TRBJ1-4,CASSFSPGADEKLFF,TGTGCCAGCAGCTTCAGCCCGGGGGCGGATGAAAAACTGTTTTTT
-,-,11,TRBV7-2,TRBJ2-5,CAGRDQETQYF,TGTGCCGGCAGGGACCAAGAGACCCAGTACTTC
many,-,15,TRBV10-3,TRBJ2-7,CAISEGQLLTYEQYF,TGTGCCATCAGTGAGGGACAGCTTCTGACCTACGAGCAGTACTTC
-,-,16,TRBV9,TRBJ1-6,CAGSSGSSSYNSPLHF,TGTGCCGGCAGTTCAGGGTCGAGCTCCTATAATTCACCCCTCCACTTT
-,TRBD1,14,TRBV7-6,TRBJ2-1,CASRDRGGYNEQFF,TGTGCCAGCAGGGACAGGGGGGGCTACAATGAGCAGTTCTTC
few,-,13,TRBV12-3/TRBV12-4,TRBJ1-2,CASSLSDGGGYTF,TGTGCCAGCAGCTTATCGGACGGGGGCGGCTACACCTTC
-,TRBD1,14,TRBV2,TRBJ1-6,CASSFDRANSPLHF,TGTGCCAGCAGCTTCGACAGGGCTAATTCACCCCTCCACTTT
once,-,13,TRBV10-3,TRBJ2-7,CASGFGQSYEQYF,TGTGCCAGCGGTTTCGGACAATCCTACGAGCAGTACTTC
few,TRBD1,16,TRBV12-3/TRBV12-4,TRBJ2-7,CASSLPSKGASYEQYF,TGTGCCAGCAGTCTCCCTTCGAAGGGGGCCTCCTACGAGCAGTACTTC
few,-,13,TRBV12-3/TRBV12-4,TRBJ2-2,CASSLTDTGELFF,TGTGCCAGCAGTTTAACGGACACCGGGGAGCTGTTTTTT
many,TRBD1,14,TRBV29-1,TRBJ2-6,CSVRGGSGANVLTF,TGCAGCGTCCGAGGGGGCTCAGGGGCCAACGTCCTGACTTTC
once,-,18,TRBV7-8,TRBJ2-6,CASSHLGQRTLGANVLTF,TGTGCCAGCAGCCATCTAGGACAGCGGACTCTGGGGGCCAACGTCCTGACTTTC
once,-,13,TRBV2,TRBJ1-4,CATKTGSNEKLFF,TGTGCCACCAAGACAGGCTCTAATGAAAAACTGTTTTTT
-,TRBD1,15,TRBV20-1,TRBJ2-5,CSAIAGGPTQETQYF,TGCAGTGCTATCGCAGGGGGCCCTACGCAAGAGACCCAGTACTTC